These 17 T cell receptor beta chains came from one sample sequenced in a study of T cells expressing NK-cell markers. From the 5' RACE reads, TCRdb lists one entry per CDR3 protein and no DNA. This listing includes over 350,000 distinct CDR3 sequences. Sequencing input: blood T cells: a sorted CD56 or NKG2C T cell subset, CD4+ or CD8+ T cells, or bulk PBMC T cells (not recorded which). All receptors derive from a woman aged 45-65 years in good health.

The chain couples TRBV11-3 to TRBJ2-2; with no DNA, the TCRdb D assignment of TRBD1 cannot be verified. The germline gives CDR1 SGHNT, CDR2 YENEEA. The CDR3 extends over 14 amino acids. The CDR3 here is CASSRQGETGELFF.

J is TRBJ2-2 and V is TRBV12-3 or TRBV12-4; TCRdb gives TRBD1 as the D gene, but with no DNA this cannot be confirmed. This CDR3 comprises 16 residues. The CDR3 sequence is CASMAGGPTGTGELFF.

CDR3 in amino acids: CASSLRTSSEAFF. The chain uses TRBV12-3 or TRBV12-4 and TRBJ1-1; TCRdb outputs TRBD1, but without DNA this stays unchecked. The CDR3 has 13 residues.

J is TRBJ2-1 and V is TRBV10-3; the D gene TCRdb calls, TRBD2, cannot be checked with no DNA. The CDR3 covers 15 residues. Germline V gives CDR1 ENHRY, CDR2 SYGVKD. The CDR3 loop is CAISGRVTTYNEQFF.

The rearrangement uses TRBV15 and TRBJ2-7; TCRdb reports TRBD1, a call that lacks DNA to check it against. Germline CDR1 reads LNHNV; CDR2 reads YYDKDF (reference sequence). CDR3 length: 16 amino acids. The CDR3 reads CATSRGAAGPTYEQYF.

V is TRBV5-5 and J is TRBJ2-1; the D call from TCRdb, TRBD2, cannot be confirmed without DNA. CDR1 and CDR2 (germline): SGHKS, YYEKEE (reference sequence). This CDR3 comprises 13 residues. The CDR3 here is CASSHARSGEQFF.

This chain links TRBV12-3 or TRBV12-4 with TRBJ1-5; lacking DNA, the TRBD1 call made by TCRdb goes unchecked. CDR3 length: 15 amino acids. CDR3 region: CASGYRRVTNQPQHF.

The chain carries TRBV6-6 and TRBJ2-6; TCRdb proposes TRBD1, but this gene call is untestable without DNA. The CDR3 runs to 15 residues. From germline, CDR1 is MNHNY and CDR2 SVGAGI (reference sequence). CDR3 loop: CASRATGSGANVLTF.

The rearrangement uses TRBV29-1 and TRBJ2-3; TCRdb proposes TRBD1, but this gene call is untestable without DNA. The germline V gene encodes CDR1 SQVTM and CDR2 ANQGSEA. The CDR3 sequence is 13 residues long. The CDR3 sequence is CSVGQASTDTQYF.

CDR3 loop: CASTLTGAGNTIYF. The V and J genes are TRBV2 and TRBJ1-3; the TRBD1 assignment by TCRdb is unverifiable without DNA. Germline loops: CDR1 SNHLY, CDR2 FYNNEI. This CDR3 is 14 amino acids long.

The chain carries TRBV27 and TRBJ2-7; TCRdb calls TRBD2, which cannot be checked without DNA. Germline CDR1 reads MNHEY; CDR2 reads SMNVEV (reference sequence). This CDR3 spans 16 amino acids. Here the CDR3 reads CASSSPGTSGRYEQYF.

The chain is built from TRBV12-3 or TRBV12-4 and TRBJ2-3; TCRdb returns TRBD1, unconfirmable since there is no DNA. The CDR3 has 14 residues. The CDR3 sequence is CASSPPPGGNTQYF.

CDR3 in amino acids: CASSRDRATQYF. This chain uses TRBV12-3 or TRBV12-4 with TRBJ2-3; TCRdb returns TRBD1, unconfirmable since there is no DNA. This CDR3 region has 12 residues.

The chain links TRBV6-5 to TRBJ1-1. CDR3 length equals 14 residues. The germline gives CDR1 MNHEY, CDR2 SVGAGI. The CDR3 loop is CASFPDGLNTEAFF.

The chain has TRBV27 and TRBJ2-3; the TCRdb call, TRBD2, lacks DNA for checking. CDR1 is MNHEY and CDR2 is SMNVEV in the germline V gene (reference sequence). This CDR3 has 17 residues. The CDR3 is CASSSWTSGRARDTQYF.

V and J are TRBV27 and TRBJ1-1. The CDR3 runs to 15 residues. The germline V gene has CDR1 MNHEY and CDR2 SMNVEV (reference sequence). The CDR3 spells CASSLWALSHTEAFF.

The rearrangement joins TRBV20-1 to TRBJ2-4; the TCRdb call, TRBD1, lacks DNA for checking. The CDR3 sequence is 12 residues long. Looked up from germline, CDR1 is DFQATT and CDR2 is SNEGSKA (reference sequence). The CDR3 sequence is CSAQDRPDIQYF.